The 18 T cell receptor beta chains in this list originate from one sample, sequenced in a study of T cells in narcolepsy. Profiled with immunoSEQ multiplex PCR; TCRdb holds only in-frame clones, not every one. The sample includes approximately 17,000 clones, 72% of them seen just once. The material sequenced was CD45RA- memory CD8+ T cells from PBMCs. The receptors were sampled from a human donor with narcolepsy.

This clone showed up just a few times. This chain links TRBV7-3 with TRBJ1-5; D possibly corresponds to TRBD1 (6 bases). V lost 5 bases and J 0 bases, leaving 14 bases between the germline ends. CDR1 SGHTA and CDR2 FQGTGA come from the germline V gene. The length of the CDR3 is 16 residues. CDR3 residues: CASSPRTDYSNQPQHF. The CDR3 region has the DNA TGTGCCAGCAGCCCCCGGACAGATTATAGCAATCAGCCCCAGCATTTT.

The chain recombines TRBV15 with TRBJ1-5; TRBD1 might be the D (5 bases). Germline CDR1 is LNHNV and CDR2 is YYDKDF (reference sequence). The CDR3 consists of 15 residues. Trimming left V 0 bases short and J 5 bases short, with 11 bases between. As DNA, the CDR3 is TGTGCCACCAGCAGAGATCGAGGGGCGGATCAGCCCCAGCATTTT. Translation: CATSRDRGADQPQHF.

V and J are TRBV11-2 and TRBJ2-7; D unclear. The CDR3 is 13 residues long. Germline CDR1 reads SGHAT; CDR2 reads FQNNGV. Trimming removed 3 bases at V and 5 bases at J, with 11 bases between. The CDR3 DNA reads TGTGCCAGCAGCTTCGGCGAAGGGAACGAGCAGTACTTC. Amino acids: CASSFGEGNEQYF.

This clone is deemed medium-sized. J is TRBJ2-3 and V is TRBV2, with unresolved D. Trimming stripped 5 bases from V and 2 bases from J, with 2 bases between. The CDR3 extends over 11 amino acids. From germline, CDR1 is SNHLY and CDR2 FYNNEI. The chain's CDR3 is CASSHTDTQYF. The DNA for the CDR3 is TGTGCCAGCAGTCACACAGATACGCAGTATTTT.

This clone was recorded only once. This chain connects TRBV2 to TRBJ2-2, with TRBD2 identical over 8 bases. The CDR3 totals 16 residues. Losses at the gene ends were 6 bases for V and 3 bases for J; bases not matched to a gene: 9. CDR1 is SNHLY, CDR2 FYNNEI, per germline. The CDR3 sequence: CASSTAGGRDTGELFF. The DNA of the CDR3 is TGTGCCAGCAGCACCGCGGGGGGAAGGGACACCGGGGAGCTGTTTTTT.

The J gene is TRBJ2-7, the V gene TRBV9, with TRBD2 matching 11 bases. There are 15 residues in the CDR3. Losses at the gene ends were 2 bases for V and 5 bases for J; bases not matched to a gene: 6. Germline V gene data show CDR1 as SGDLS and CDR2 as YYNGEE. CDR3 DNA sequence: TGTGCCAGCAGCGTTAGCGGGAGGGCCGTCGACGAGCAGTACTTC. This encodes CASSVSGRAVDEQYF.

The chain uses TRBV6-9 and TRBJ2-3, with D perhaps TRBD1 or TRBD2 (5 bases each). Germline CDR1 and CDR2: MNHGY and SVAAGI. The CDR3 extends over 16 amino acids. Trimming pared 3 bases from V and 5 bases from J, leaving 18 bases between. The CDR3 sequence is CASSYQGRDPGDTQYF. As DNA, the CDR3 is TGTGCCAGCAGTTACCAGGGCCGGGACCCGGGAGATACGCAGTATTTT.

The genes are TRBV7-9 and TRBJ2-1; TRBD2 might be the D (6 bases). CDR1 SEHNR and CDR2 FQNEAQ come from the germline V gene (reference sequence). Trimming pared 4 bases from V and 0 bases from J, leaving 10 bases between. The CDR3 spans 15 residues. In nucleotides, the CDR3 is TGTGCCAGCAGCTGGGGGGAGAGCTCCTACAATGAGCAGTTCTTC. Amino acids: CASSWGESSYNEQFF.

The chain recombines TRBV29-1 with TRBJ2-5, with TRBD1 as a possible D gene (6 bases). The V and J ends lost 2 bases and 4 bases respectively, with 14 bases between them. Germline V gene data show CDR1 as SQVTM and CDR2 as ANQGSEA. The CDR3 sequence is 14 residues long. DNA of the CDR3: TGCAGCGTTGAATGGCAATTCAGGGGAGAGACCCAGTACTTC. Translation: CSVEWQFRGETQYF.

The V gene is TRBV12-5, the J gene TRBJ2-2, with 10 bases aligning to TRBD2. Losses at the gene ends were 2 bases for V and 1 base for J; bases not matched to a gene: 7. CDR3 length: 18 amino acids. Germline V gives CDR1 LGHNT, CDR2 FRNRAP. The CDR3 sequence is CASGLSPRTSGNTGELFF. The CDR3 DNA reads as TGTGCTAGTGGTTTGTCTCCTCGGACTAGCGGGAACACCGGGGAGCTGTTTTTT.

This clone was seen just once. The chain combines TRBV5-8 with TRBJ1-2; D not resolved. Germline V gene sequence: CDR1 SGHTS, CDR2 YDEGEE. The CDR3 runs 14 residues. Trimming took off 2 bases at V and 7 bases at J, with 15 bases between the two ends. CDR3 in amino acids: CASSFFRAAGGYTF. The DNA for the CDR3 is TGTGCCAGCAGCTTCTTCCGGGCCGCCGGTGGCTACACCTTC.

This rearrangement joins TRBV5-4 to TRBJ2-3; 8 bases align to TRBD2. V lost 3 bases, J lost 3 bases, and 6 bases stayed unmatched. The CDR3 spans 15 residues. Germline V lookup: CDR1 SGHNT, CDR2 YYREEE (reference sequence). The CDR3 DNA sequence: TGTGCCAGCAGCTCCGAAGCGGGAGAGACAGATACGCAGTATTTT. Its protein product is CASSSEAGETDTQYF.

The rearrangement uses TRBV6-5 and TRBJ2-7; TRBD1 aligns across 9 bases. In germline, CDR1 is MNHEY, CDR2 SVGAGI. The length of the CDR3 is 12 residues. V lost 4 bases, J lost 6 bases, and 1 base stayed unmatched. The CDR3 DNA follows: TGTGCCAGCAGTTGGGGACAGGGCGAGCAGTACTTC. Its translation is CASSWGQGEQYF.

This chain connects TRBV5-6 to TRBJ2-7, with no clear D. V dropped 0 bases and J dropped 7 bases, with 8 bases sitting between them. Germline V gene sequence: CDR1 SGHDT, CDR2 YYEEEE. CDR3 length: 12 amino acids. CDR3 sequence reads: CASSLDRGEQYF. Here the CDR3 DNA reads TGTGCCAGCAGCTTGGACCGAGGAGAGCAGTACTTC. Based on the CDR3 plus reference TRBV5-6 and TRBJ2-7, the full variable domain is DAGVTQSPTHLIKTRGQQVTLRCSPKSGHDTVSWYQQALGQGPQFIFQYYEEEERQRGNFPDRFSGHQFPNYSSELNVNALLLGDSALYLCASSLDRGEQYFGPGTRLTVT.

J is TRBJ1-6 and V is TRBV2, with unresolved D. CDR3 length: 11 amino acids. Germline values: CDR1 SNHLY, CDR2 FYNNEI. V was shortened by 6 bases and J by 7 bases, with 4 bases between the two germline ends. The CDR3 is CASSPNSPLHF. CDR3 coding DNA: TGTGCCAGCAGCCCAAATTCACCCCTCCACTTT.

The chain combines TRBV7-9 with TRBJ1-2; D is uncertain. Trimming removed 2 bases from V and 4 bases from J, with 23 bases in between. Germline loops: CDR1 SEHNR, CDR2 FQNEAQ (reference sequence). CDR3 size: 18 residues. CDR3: CASSLIRAPLPPLYGYTF. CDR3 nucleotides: TGTGCCAGCAGCTTAATACGGGCCCCTCTGCCTCCCCTCTATGGCTACACCTTC.

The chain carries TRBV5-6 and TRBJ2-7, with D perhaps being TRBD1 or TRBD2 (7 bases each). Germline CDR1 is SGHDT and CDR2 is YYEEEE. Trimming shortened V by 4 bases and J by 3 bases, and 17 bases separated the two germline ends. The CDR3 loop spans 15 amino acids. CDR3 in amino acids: CASSRRGREYYEQYF. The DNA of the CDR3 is TGTGCCAGCAGCCGGAGGGGGCGGGAGTACTACGAGCAGTACTTC.

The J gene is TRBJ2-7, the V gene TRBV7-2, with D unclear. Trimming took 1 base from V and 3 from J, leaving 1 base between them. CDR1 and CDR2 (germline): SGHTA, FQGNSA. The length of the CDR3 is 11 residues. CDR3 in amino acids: CASSLDYEQYF. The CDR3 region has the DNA TGTGCCAGCAGCTTAGACTACGAGCAGTACTTC.